This TCR beta chain stems from a study of control samples from healthy donors and cancer patients. The data were produced by immunoSEQ multiplex PCR, yet TCRdb's version contains in-frame clones alone and is incomplete. The table shows some 95,000 clones, with about 80% occurring only once. This CDR3 region has 15 residues. Germline trimming cut 1 base from V and 6 bases from J; bases unmatched to any gene: 4. Germline CDR1 is LNHDA and CDR2 is SQIVND (reference sequence). Sequencing input: blood. The chain uses TRBV19 and TRBJ2-2, with 8 nucleotides matching TRBD1. This TCR was recovered from a young woman in good health. CDR3 sequence reads: CASSIVQGAAGELFF. CDR3 nucleotide sequence: TGTGCCAGTAGTATAGTCCAGGGGGCGGCCGGGGAGCTGTTTTTT.